This is a list of T cell receptor beta chains from one sample in a study of cytomegalovirus exposure and HLA in healthy donors. The data were produced by immunoSEQ multiplex PCR, yet TCRdb's version contains in-frame clones alone and is incomplete. Altogether roughly 250,000 clones are present, about 90% being singletons, with the ten largest covering approximately 0.34%. Sequencing used PBMCs. The origin of the receptors is a woman under 30 in good health and CMV-seronegative. CDR3s include the opening cysteine and the closing phenylalanine or tryptophan. The order of the fields is V gene, D gene, J gene, CDR3 protein, CDR3 DNA. The D gene is left open where the match is weak.

TRBV28	TRBD1	TRBJ1-2	CASSLGTAENYGYTF	TGTGCCAGCAGTTTAGGGACAGCCGAAAACTATGGCTACACCTTC
TRBV6-1	TRBD1	TRBJ1-5	CASLPGTGEGQPQHF	TGTGCCAGCCTTCCCGGGACAGGGGAGGGTCAGCCCCAGCATTTT
TRBV4-3	TRBD1	TRBJ2-7	CASSLTRTGHAYEQYF	TGCGCCAGCAGCCTAACCCGGACAGGGCACGCCTACGAGCAGTACTTC
TRBV19	NA	TRBJ1-1	CASSILPPSEAFF	TGTGCCAGTAGTATCCTTCCTCCGTCCGAAGCTTTCTTT
TRBV2	NA	TRBJ1-1	CASRPSAIFF	TGTGCCAGCAGGCCCAGCGCCATTTTCTTT
TRBV4-1	NA	TRBJ1-1	CASSHSPGTEAFF	TGCGCCAGCAGCCATTCCCCAGGGACTGAAGCTTTCTTT
TRBV30	NA	TRBJ1-6	CAWSVFTGTGPPLHF	TGTGCCTGGAGTGTATTTACGGGAACGGGCCCACCCCTCCACTTT
TRBV5-1	NA	TRBJ2-2	CASSGDTYTGELFF	TGCGCCAGCAGCGGGGACACTTACACCGGGGAGCTGTTTTTT
TRBV15	NA	TRBJ1-2	CATSTNRVRYGYTF	TGTGCCACCAGCACAAACAGGGTTCGATATGGCTACACCTTC
TRBV6-5	NA	TRBJ1-1	CASSYSTGNTEAFF	TGTGCCAGCAGTTACTCTACAGGGAACACTGAAGCTTTCTTT
TRBV19	TRBD2	TRBJ2-7	CASSVGLAGGYEQYF	TGTGCCAGTAGTGTGGGACTAGCGGGGGGCTACGAGCAGTACTTC
TRBV6-5	TRBD1	TRBJ1-2	CASSYSRDRGGYGYTF	TGTGCCAGCAGTTACTCCCGGGACAGGGGTGGCTATGGCTACACCTTC
TRBV7-3	NA	TRBJ2-2	CASSRSTAESTGELFF	TGTGCCAGCAGCCGATCGACTGCCGAGAGTACCGGGGAGCTGTTTTTT
TRBV27	TRBD2	TRBJ2-1	CASSYGTSGGDGGEQFF	TGTGCCAGCAGTTACGGGACTAGCGGGGGGGATGGTGGTGAGCAGTTCTTC
TRBV4-1	TRBD2	TRBJ2-5	CASSHHRGGLAGGQETQYF	TGCGCCAGCAGCCACCACCGCGGGGGACTAGCGGGGGGGCAAGAGACCCAGTACTTC
TRBV7-2	NA	TRBJ2-5	CASRTTGSETQYF	TGTGCCAGCAGAACCACAGGGTCCGAGACCCAGTACTTC
TRBV6-1	NA	TRBJ1-5	CASSEAVYGGGNQPQHF	TGTGCCAGCAGTGAGGCTGTTTATGGGGGCGGCAATCAGCCCCAGCATTTT
TRBV27	TRBD1	TRBJ2-1	CASGTGGFNEQFF	TGTGCCAGCGGGACAGGGGGCTTCAATGAGCAGTTCTTC
TRBV10-2	TRBD2	TRBJ2-3	CASSDASGGTDTQYF	TGCGCCAGCAGTGATGCTAGCGGGGGCACAGATACGCAGTATTTT
TRBV5-4	NA	TRBJ1-5	CASSLWGGPPPQHF	TGTGCCAGCAGCTTGTGGGGGGGACCGCCGCCCCAGCATTTT
TRBV6-1	NA	TRBJ2-1	CASSEPGGPQIEQFF	TGTGCCAGCAGTGAACCGGGGGGCCCACAAATTGAGCAGTTCTTC
TRBV19	NA	TRBJ1-1	CASSIETGGFPEAFF	TGTGCCAGTAGTATAGAGACGGGTGGATTCCCTGAAGCTTTCTTT
TRBV28	NA	TRBJ1-1	CASTSYRGDTEAFF	TGTGCCAGCACAAGTTACCGGGGTGACACTGAAGCTTTCTTT
TRBV6-6	NA	TRBJ1-2	CASSSRRTDFYGYTF	TGTGCCAGCAGTTCCCGGCGGACAGACTTCTATGGCTACACCTTC